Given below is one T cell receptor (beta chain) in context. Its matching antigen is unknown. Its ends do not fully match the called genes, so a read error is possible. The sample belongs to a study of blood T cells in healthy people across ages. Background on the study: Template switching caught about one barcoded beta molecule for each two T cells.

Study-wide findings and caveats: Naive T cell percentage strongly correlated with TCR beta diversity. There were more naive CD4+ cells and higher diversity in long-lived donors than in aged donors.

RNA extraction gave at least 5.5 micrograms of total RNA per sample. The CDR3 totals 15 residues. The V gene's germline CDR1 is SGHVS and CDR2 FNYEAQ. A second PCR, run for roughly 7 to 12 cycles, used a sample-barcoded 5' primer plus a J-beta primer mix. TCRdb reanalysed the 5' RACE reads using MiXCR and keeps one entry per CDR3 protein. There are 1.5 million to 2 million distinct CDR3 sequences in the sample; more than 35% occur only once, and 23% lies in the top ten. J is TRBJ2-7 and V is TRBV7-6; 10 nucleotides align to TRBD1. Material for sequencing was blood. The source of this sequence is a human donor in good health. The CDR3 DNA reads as TGTGCCAGCAGCCCCCCAGGACAGGGGGTGTACGGGCAGTACTTC. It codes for CASSPPGQGVYGQYF.